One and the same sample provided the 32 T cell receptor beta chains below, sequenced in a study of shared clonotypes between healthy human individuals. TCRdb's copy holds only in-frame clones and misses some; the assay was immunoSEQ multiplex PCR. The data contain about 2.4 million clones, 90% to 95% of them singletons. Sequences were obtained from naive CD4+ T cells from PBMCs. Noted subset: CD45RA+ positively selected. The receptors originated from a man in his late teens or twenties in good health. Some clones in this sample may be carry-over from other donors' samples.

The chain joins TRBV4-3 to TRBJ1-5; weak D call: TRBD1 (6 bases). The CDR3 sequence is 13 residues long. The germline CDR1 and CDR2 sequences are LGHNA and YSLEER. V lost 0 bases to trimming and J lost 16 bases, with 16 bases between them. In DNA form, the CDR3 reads TGCGCCAGCAGCCAAGATTTATTACAGGGCCCACATTTT. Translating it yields CASSQDLLQGPHF.

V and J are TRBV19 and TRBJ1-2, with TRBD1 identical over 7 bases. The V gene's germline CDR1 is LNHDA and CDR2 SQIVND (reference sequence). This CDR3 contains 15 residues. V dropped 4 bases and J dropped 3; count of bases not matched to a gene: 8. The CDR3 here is CASSTATGAHYGYTF. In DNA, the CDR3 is TGTGCCAGTAGTACCGCTACAGGGGCGCACTATGGCTACACCTTC. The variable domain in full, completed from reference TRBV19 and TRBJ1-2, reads DGGITQSPKYLFRKEGQNVTLSCEQNLNHDAMYWYRQDPGQGLRLIYYSQIVNDFQKGDIAEGYSVSREKKESFPLTVTSAQKNPTAFYLCASSTATGAHYGYTFGSGTRLTVV.

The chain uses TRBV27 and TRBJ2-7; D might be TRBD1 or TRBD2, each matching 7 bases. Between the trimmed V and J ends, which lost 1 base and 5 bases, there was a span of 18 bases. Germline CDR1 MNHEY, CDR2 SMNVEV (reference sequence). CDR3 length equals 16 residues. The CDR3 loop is CASSLWGAGGAHEQYF. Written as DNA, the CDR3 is TGTGCCAGCAGTTTATGGGGTGCAGGGGGGGCTCACGAGCAGTACTTC.

CDR3 residues: CASSDSSEQETQYF. In DNA, the CDR3 is TGTGCCAGCAGCGATTCTAGCGAGCAAGAGACCCAGTACTTC. The chain links TRBV9 to TRBJ2-5, with D possibly matching TRBD2 (6 bases). Germline values: CDR1 SGDLS, CDR2 YYNGEE. V lost 3 bases, J lost 2 bases, and 11 bases lay in between. This CDR3 is 14 amino acids long.

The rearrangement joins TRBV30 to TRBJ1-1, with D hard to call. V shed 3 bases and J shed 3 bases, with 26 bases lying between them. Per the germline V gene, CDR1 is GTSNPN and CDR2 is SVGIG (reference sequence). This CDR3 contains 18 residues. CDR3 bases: TGTGCCTGGAGCTTCGCCCGACAAATGACCGCCGCGGACACTGAAGCTTTCTTT. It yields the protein CAWSFARQMTAADTEAFF.

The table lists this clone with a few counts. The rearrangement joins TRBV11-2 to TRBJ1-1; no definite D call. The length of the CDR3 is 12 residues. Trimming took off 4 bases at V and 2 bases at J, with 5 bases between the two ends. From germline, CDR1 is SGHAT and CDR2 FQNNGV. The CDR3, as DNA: TGTGCCAGCAGCTCCGACAACACTGAAGCTTTCTTT. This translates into CASSSDNTEAFF.

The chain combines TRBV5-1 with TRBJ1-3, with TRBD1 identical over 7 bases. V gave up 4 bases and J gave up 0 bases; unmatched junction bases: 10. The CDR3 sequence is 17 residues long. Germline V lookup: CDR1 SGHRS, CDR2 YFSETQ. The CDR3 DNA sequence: TGCGCCAGCAGCCCCGGTGACAGGGTACTCTCTGGAAACACCATATATTTT. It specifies CASSPGDRVLSGNTIYF.

The CDR3 DNA reads TGTGCCAGTAGTATATTCCACGAAACGGGCACAGATACGCAGTATTTT. It translates to CASSIFHETGTDTQYF. The chain uses TRBV19 and TRBJ2-3; D not certain. V lost 2 bases to trimming and J lost 1 base, with 13 bases between them. The germline gives CDR1 LNHDA, CDR2 SQIVND (reference sequence). This CDR3 is 16 amino acids long.

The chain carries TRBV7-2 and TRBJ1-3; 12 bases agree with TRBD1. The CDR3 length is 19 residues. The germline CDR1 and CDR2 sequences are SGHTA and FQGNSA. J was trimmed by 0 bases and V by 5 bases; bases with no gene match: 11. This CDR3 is CASSPFGTGGQISGNTIYF. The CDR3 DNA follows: TGTGCCAGCAGCCCCTTCGGGACAGGGGGCCAGATCTCTGGAAACACCATATATTTT.

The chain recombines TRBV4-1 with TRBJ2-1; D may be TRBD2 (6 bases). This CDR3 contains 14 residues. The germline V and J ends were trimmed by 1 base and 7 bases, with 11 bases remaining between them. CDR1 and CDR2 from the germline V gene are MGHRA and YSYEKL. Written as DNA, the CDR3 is TGCGCCAGCAGCCAAGCTGGCGGGGTTAATGAGCAGTTCTTC. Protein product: CASSQAGGVNEQFF.

The CDR3 spells CASWPKMGGTQYF. The CDR3 region has the DNA TGTGCCAGCTGGCCCAAGATGGGGGGTACGCAGTATTTT. The gene calls are TRBV28 and TRBJ2-3; possible D gene TRBD2, 6 bases. The CDR3 covers 13 residues. The germline gives CDR1 MDHEN, CDR2 SYDVKM. V dropped 8 bases and J dropped 8 bases, with 17 bases sitting between them.

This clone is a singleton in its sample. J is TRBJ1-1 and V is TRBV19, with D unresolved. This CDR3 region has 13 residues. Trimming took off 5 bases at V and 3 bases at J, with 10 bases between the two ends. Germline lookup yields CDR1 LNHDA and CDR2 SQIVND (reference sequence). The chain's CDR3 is CASSDRAYTEAFF. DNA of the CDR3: TGTGCCAGTAGTGACCGGGCCTACACTGAAGCTTTCTTT.

The CDR3 DNA follows: TGTGCCAGCAGCCTCACGGCGCCTGGTTACAATGAGCAGTTCTTC. It specifies CASSLTAPGYNEQFF. The V gene is TRBV7-3, the J gene TRBJ2-1, with unresolved D. The CDR3 consists of 15 residues. The germline V gene has CDR1 SGHTA and CDR2 FQGTGA. The V end was cut by 5 bases, the J end by 4 bases, with 15 bases between.

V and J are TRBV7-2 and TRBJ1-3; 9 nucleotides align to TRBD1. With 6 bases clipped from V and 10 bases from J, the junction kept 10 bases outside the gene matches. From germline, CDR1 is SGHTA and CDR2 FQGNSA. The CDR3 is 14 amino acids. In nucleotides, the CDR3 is TGTGCCAGCAGAGTAACAGGGGGCTCCGATACCATATATTTT. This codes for CASRVTGGSDTIYF.

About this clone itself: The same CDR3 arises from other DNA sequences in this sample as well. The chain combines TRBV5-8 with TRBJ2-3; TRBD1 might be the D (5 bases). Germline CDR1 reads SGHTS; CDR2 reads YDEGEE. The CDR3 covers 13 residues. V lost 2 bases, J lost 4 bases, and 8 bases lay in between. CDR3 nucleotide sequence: TGTGCCAGCAGCTTAAGGGGCGCAGATACGCAGTATTTT. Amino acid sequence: CASSLRGADTQYF.

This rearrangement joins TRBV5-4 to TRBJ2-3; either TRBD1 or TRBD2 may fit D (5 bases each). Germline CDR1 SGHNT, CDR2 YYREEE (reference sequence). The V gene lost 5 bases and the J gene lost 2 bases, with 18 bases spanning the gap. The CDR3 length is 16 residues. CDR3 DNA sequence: TGTGCCAGCAGGGCTACCGGGACGGAGGTCACAGATACGCAGTATTTT. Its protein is CASRATGTEVTDTQYF.

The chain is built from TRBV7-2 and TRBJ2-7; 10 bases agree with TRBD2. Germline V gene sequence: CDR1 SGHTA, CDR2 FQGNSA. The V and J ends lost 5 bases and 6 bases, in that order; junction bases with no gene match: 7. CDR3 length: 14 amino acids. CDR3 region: CASSPTSGYTEQYF. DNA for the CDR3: TGTGCCAGCAGCCCGACTAGCGGGTATACCGAGCAGTACTTC. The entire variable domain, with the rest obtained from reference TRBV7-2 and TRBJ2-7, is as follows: GAGVSQSPSNKVTEKGKDVELRCDPISGHTALYWYRQSLGQGLEFLIYFQGNSAPDKSGLPSDRFSAERTGGSVSTLTIQRTQQEDSAVYLCASSPTSGYTEQYFGPGTRLTVT.

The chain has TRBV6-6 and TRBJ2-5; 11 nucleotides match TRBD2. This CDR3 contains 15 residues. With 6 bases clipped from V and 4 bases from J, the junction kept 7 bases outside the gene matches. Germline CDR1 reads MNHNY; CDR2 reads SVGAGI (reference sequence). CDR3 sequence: CASSRTGLAGETQYF. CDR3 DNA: TGTGCCAGCAGCCGGACAGGACTAGCGGGAGAGACCCAGTACTTC.

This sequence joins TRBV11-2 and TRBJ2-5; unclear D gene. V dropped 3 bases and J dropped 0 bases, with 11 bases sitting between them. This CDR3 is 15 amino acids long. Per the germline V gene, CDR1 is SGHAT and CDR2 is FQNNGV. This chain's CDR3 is CASSFRHSYQETQYF. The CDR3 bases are TGTGCCAGCAGCTTCCGGCATTCGTACCAAGAGACCCAGTACTTC.

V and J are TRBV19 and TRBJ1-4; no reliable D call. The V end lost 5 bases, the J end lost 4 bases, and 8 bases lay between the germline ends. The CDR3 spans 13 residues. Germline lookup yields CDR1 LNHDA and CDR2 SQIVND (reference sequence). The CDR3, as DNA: TGTGCCAGTAGTCGTCAGTTTAATGAAAAACTGTTTTTT. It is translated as CASSRQFNEKLFF.

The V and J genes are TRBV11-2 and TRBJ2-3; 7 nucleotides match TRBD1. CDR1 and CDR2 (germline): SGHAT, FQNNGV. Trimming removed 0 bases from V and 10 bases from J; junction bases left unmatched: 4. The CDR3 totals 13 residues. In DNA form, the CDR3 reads TGTGCCAGCAGCTTAGACAGGGGGAGTGCGCAGTATTTT. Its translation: CASSLDRGSAQYF.

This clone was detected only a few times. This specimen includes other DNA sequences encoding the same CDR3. CDR3 in amino acids: CASSLEADTQYF. The CDR3 DNA is TGCGCCAGCAGCTTGGAGGCAGATACGCAGTATTTT. V is TRBV5-1 and J is TRBJ2-3; D ambiguous. V lost 0 bases and J lost 4, with 3 bases in between. The CDR3 covers 12 residues. Germline lookup yields CDR1 SGHRS and CDR2 YFSETQ.

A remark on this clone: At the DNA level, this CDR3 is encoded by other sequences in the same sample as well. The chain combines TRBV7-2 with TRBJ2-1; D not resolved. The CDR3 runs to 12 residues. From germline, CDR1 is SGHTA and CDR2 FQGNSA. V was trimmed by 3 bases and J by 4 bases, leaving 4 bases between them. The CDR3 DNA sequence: TGTGCCAGCAGCTTGGCATACAATGAGCAGTTCTTC. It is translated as CASSLAYNEQFF.

For the CDR3, the DNA is TGTGCCAGCAGTTACCTAGCGGGGGTAGCGATGGAGACCCAGTACTTC. Its protein product is CASSYLAGVAMETQYF. This sequence joins TRBV6-5 and TRBJ2-5, with 10 bases aligning to TRBD2. Germline V gene lookup returns CDR1 MNHEY and CDR2 SVGAGI. The CDR3 has 16 amino acids. V lost 2 bases, J lost 5 bases, and 8 bases stayed unmatched.

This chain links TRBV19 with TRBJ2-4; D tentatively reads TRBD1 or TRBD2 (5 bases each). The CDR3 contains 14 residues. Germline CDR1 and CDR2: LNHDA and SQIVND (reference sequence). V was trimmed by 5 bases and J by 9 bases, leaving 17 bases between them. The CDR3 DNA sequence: TGTGCCAGTAGTTCGGGGACCCCCGGCGGCATTCAGTACTTC. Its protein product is CASSSGTPGGIQYF. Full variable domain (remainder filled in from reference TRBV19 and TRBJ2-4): DGGITQSPKYLFRKEGQNVTLSCEQNLNHDAMYWYRQDPGQGLRLIYYSQIVNDFQKGDIAEGYSVSREKKESFPLTVTSAQKNPTAFYLCASSSGTPGGIQYFGAGTRLSVL.

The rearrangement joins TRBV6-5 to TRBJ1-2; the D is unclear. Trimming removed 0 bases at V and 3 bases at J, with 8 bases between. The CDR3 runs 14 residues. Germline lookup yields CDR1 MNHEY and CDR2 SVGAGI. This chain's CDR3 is CASSYSENYYGYTF. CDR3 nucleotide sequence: TGTGCCAGCAGTTACTCGGAGAATTACTATGGCTACACCTTC.

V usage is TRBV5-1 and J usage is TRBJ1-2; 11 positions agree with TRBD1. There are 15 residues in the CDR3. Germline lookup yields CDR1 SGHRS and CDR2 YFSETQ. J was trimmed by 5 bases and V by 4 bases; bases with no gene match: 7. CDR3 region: CASSPGTGGLYGYTF. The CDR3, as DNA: TGCGCCAGCAGCCCTGGGACAGGGGGTCTATATGGCTACACCTTC.

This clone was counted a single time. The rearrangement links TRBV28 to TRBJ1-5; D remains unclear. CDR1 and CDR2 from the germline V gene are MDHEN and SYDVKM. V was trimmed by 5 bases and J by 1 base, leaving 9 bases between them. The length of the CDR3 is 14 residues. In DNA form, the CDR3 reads TGTGCCAGCAGTCCACACGAGAGCAATCAGCCCCAGCATTTT. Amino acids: CASSPHESNQPQHF.

CDR3 nucleotide sequence: TGCGCCAGCAGCACCGGACAGGGTGGTGGCGAGCAGTACTTC. Translating gives CASSTGQGGGEQYF. The chain uses TRBV5-1 and TRBJ2-7, with 8 bases lining up with TRBD1. This CDR3 has 14 amino acids. J was trimmed by 6 bases and V by 4 bases; bases with no gene match: 9. CDR1 and CDR2 (germline): SGHRS, YFSETQ.

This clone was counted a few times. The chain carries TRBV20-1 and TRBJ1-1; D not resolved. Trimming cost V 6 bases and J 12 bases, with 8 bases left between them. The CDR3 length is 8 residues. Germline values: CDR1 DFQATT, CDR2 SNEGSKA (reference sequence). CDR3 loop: CSAPETFF. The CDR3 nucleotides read TGCAGTGCCCCCGAGACTTTCTTT.

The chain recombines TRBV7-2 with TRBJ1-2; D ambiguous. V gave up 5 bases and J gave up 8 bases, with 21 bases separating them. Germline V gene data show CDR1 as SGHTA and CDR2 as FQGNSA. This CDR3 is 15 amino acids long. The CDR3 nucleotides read TGTGCCAGCAGCACTACTGCCTATAGCGACCGGGGCTACACCTTC. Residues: CASSTTAYSDRGYTF.

DNA of the CDR3: TGTGCCACCCGCGGATTGGAGACCCAGTACTTC. It encodes CATRGLETQYF. This chain uses TRBV19 with TRBJ2-5; no clear D. The V end lost 10 bases, the J end lost 5 bases, and 11 bases lay between the germline ends. CDR1 is LNHDA, CDR2 SQIVND, per germline (reference sequence). CDR3 length: 11 amino acids.